The sequence of this T cell receptor beta chain was determined in a study of T cells in Graves' hyperthyroidism and ophthalmopathy. Study information: Peripheral blood specimens were obtained at initial diagnosis, prior to any treatment.

Amplified TCR beta CDR3 regions derived from RNA transcripts. First-round RT-PCR with HTBI primers amplified the TCR CDR3 region. Via MiXCR, TCRdb re-called the multiplex PCR reads, giving one row per CDR3 protein. The sample contains more than 350,000 distinct CDR3 sequences, roughly 15% of which appear only once. General observations from the study: Ophthalmopathy prediction by the model preceded onset by a median roughly 6 months. The authors' 13 V-J model separated ophthalmopathy from stable hyperthyroidism. Most clonotypes that expanded in the thyroid above 0.001 also showed up in blood.

Points on this clonotype: The antigen is undetermined.

This TCR came from a woman aged 25 to 39 with Graves' hyperthyroidism that later progressed to Graves' ophthalmopathy. Specimen: blood.

CDR3 in DNA: TGCGCCAGCAGCCACCTACAGGGTAACTATGGCTACACCTTC. It is translated as CASSHLQGNYGYTF. The V gene is TRBV5-1, the J gene TRBJ1-2; a possible D gene is TRBD1 (6 bases). The CDR3 sequence is 14 residues long. The germline CDR1 and CDR2 sequences are SGHRS and YFSETQ. V was clipped by 4 bases and J by 1 base, with 11 bases between them.